Sequencing of this TCR beta chain was carried out in a study of blood T cell repertoires in COVID-19. Study summary: Samples came from the United States, Italy and Spain, spanning acute and convalescent COVID-19. PBMCs, B-cell-depleted T cells, or T cells were the source of the cDNA or gDNA that made up the material.

The CDR3 has 13 amino acids. Germline V gene sequence: CDR1 MDHEN, CDR2 SYDVKM. With V trimmed by 4 bases and J by 4 bases, 2 bases remained unmatched. Authors' methods: Amplification with reference gene primers provided the estimates of nucleated cell counts. Sequencing used immunoSEQ multiplex PCR; TCRdb keeps in-frame clones, though not all of them. From that table come the V and J calls and clone size; the DNA was used to work out D and trimming. The sample holds 140,000 or so clones; around 80% are singletons and the top ten take about 4%. Sequencing used peripheral blood. The TCR comes from a man between 60 and 75 years old with acute or convalescent COVID-19. The chain recombines TRBV28 with TRBJ2-3; 7 nucleotides line up with TRBD2. The CDR3 here is CASSWEGPDTQYF. DNA for the CDR3: TGTGCCAGCAGTTGGGAGGGCCCAGATACGCAGTATTTT.